Listed here are 18 T cell receptor beta chains from one sample, sequenced in a study of cytotoxic CD8 clonotypes in ibrutinib-treated CLL. Clones were sequenced by immunoSEQ multiplex PCR, and TCRdb holds only the in-frame ones, with some missing. Among 150,000 to 250,000 clones listed, roughly 72% were seen once. Sequencing used PBMCs, obtained after 24 months of ibrutinib treatment. These receptors were collected from a human donor with chronic lymphocytic leukemia.

The chain has TRBV7-9 and TRBJ1-2; 9 bases are shared with TRBD1. The CDR3 covers 15 residues. Trimming at V came to 3 bases and at J to 3 bases, leaving 5 bases not matched to a gene. CDR1 and CDR2 from the germline V gene are SEHNR and FQNEAQ (reference sequence). The CDR3 is CASSLGTGTDYGYTF. DNA for the CDR3: TGTGCCAGCAGCTTGGGGACAGGGACGGACTATGGCTACACCTTC.

The chain joins TRBV7-2 to TRBJ2-4; D gene unclear. The CDR3 extends over 12 amino acids. Germline lookup yields CDR1 SGHTA and CDR2 FQGNSA. Trimming stripped 2 bases from V and 6 bases from J, with 5 bases between. CDR3 in amino acids: CASSLQINIQYF. The CDR3 nucleotides are TGTGCCAGCAGCTTACAGATAAACATTCAGTACTTC.

The V call is TRBV5-1, the J call TRBJ2-1; D possibly corresponds to TRBD1 (7 bases). The V and J ends lost 4 bases and 14 bases respectively, with 13 bases between them. This CDR3 has 11 residues. The germline V gene encodes CDR1 SGHRS and CDR2 YFSETQ. For the CDR3, the DNA is TGCGCCAGCAGCCATGACAGGGAGGAGTTCTTC. This translates into CASSHDREEFF.

The rearrangement joins TRBV11-2 to TRBJ1-1; no reliable D call. This CDR3 contains 13 residues. Germline V gene data show CDR1 as SGHAT and CDR2 as FQNNGV. Trimming removed 5 bases from V and 1 base from J, with 8 bases in between. CDR3 loop: CASSVVGNTEAFF. The CDR3 DNA follows: TGTGCCAGCAGCGTAGTGGGGAACACTGAAGCTTTCTTT.

The gene calls are TRBV5-1 and TRBJ1-3; no clear D gene. CDR3 length: 14 amino acids. Germline CDR1 reads SGHRS; CDR2 reads YFSETQ. The V and J ends lost 0 bases and 3 bases respectively, with 7 bases between them. CDR3 in amino acids: CASSLEASGNTIYF. The DNA of the CDR3 is TGCGCCAGCAGCTTGGAGGCCAGTGGAAACACCATATATTTT.

The rearrangement joins TRBV2 to TRBJ2-7; D possibly corresponds to TRBD1 (5 bases). Germline assignment: CDR1 SNHLY and CDR2 FYNNEI. V gave up 5 bases and J gave up 3 bases, with 11 bases separating them. The CDR3 length is 13 residues. CDR3 region: CASSLQGNYEQYF. In nucleotides, the CDR3 is TGTGCCAGCAGTTTGCAGGGAAACTACGAGCAGTACTTC.

The rearrangement uses TRBV27 and TRBJ2-7, with a tentative D call TRBD2 (5 bases). V gave up 3 bases and J gave up 4 bases, with 13 bases separating them. Germline V gene data show CDR1 as MNHEY and CDR2 as SMNVEV (reference sequence). This CDR3 is built from 14 residues. DNA for the CDR3: TGTGCCAGCAGTTTGGACGGCGGGTTTTACGAGCAGTACTTC. Residues: CASSLDGGFYEQYF.

The chain joins TRBV7-8 to TRBJ2-2; D is unresolved. The V gene's germline CDR1 is SGHVS and CDR2 FQNEAQ. The CDR3 runs to 13 residues. V was clipped by 2 bases and J by 2 bases, with 3 bases between them. The CDR3 DNA sequence: TGTGCCAGCAGCTTACTTAACACCGGGGAGCTGTTTTTT. This sequence encodes CASSLLNTGELFF.

This clone was seen a handful of times. CDR3: CASSFQGALDAFF. The CDR3 DNA reads TGTGCCAGCAGCTTTCAGGGGGCCTTGGACGCTTTCTTT. J is TRBJ1-1 and V is TRBV7-9; 8 bases match TRBD1. Germline V CDR1 and CDR2: SEHNR, FQNEAQ (reference sequence). Losses at the gene ends were 3 bases for V and 11 bases for J; bases not matched to a gene: 8. The CDR3 is 13 amino acids.

The table lists this clone with a few counts. The V and J genes are TRBV28 and TRBJ2-7, with 11 bases aligning to TRBD2. The J segment lost 10 bases and the V segment lost 5 bases, leaving 10 bases of the junction unmatched. This CDR3 spans 14 amino acids. CDR1 is MDHEN and CDR2 is SYDVKM in the germline V gene. DNA for the CDR3: TGTGCCAGCAGTCCGGGACTAGCGGCTATAGGACAGTACTTC. Its protein is CASSPGLAAIGQYF.

The rearrangement uses TRBV30 and TRBJ2-3; no reliable D call. The CDR3 spans 15 residues. V lost 0 bases to trimming and J lost 0 bases, with 10 bases between them. Germline V gene data show CDR1 as GTSNPN and CDR2 as SVGIG (reference sequence). This chain's CDR3 is CAWSVAGLSTDTQYF. CDR3 bases: TGTGCCTGGAGTGTTGCAGGCTTGAGCACAGATACGCAGTATTTT. Full variable domain (remainder filled in from reference TRBV30 and TRBJ2-3): SQTIHQWPATLVQPVGSPLSLECTVEGTSNPNLYWYRQAAGRGLQLLFYSVGIGQISSEVPQNLSASRPQDRQFILSSKKLLLSDSGFYLCAWSVAGLSTDTQYFGPGTRLTVL.

The chain employs TRBV11-2 and TRBJ2-7, with D tentatively TRBD1 (7 bases). Matching the DNA end better, TRBJ2-5 makes the J call doubtful. CDR1 and CDR2 from the germline V gene are SGHAT and FQNNGV. The CDR3 is 15 residues long. This CDR3 is CASSRRQGGRETQYF. The CDR3, as DNA: TGTGCCAGCAGTCGTCGACAGGGAGGTAGGGAGACCCAGTACTTC.

The chain employs TRBV4-1 and TRBJ2-7; D is unresolved. The V gene lost 2 bases and the J gene lost 3 bases, with 11 bases spanning the gap. The CDR3 runs 14 residues. Germline assignment: CDR1 MGHRA and CDR2 YSYEKL. Written as DNA, the CDR3 is TGCGCCAGCAGCCAATTTAGGTCCCTCTACGAGCAGTACTTC. This gives the protein CASSQFRSLYEQYF.

This chain connects TRBV6-5 to TRBJ1-1; tentative D call: TRBD1 (5 bases). The CDR3 totals 13 residues. CDR1 is MNHEY and CDR2 is SVGAGI in the germline V gene. Between the trimmed V and J ends, which lost 6 bases and 5 bases, there was a span of 13 bases. CDR3 in DNA: TGTGCCAGCAGCAGGGACCTCACGACTGAAGCTTTCTTT. Protein: CASSRDLTTEAFF.

The chain has TRBV4-1 and TRBJ2-7, with 7 bases matching TRBD2. Germline assignment: CDR1 MGHRA and CDR2 YSYEKL. V was clipped by 0 bases and J by 2 bases; unmatched bases: 10. CDR3 length: 17 amino acids. CDR3 sequence reads: CASSQDWSSGVPYEQYF. The CDR3, as DNA: TGCGCCAGCAGCCAAGATTGGTCCAGCGGGGTTCCCTACGAGCAGTACTTC.

The J gene is TRBJ2-7, the V gene TRBV4-1; no reliable D call. This CDR3 is built from 17 residues. Per germline, CDR1 MGHRA and CDR2 YSYEKL. Trimming removed 2 bases at V and 0 bases at J, with 17 bases between. The CDR3 loop is CASSQLGRATGSYEQYF. The CDR3 DNA reads TGCGCCAGCAGCCAACTCGGACGGGCGACGGGCTCCTACGAGCAGTACTTC.

The sample holds one count of this clone. The V and J genes are TRBV28 and TRBJ1-2; TRBD1 matches at 7 bases. V shed 5 bases, J shed 4 bases, and the junction held 10 bases outside the gene matches. From germline, CDR1 is MDHEN and CDR2 SYDVKM. CDR3 size: 15 residues. The DNA for the CDR3 is TGTGCCAGCAGTGCGGACAGGCCGGCGGGCTATGGCTACACCTTC. Residues: CASSADRPAGYGYTF.

The J gene is TRBJ1-4, the V gene TRBV18, with D maybe TRBD1 (6 bases). With 2 bases removed from V and 7 bases from J, the gap between germline ends came to 14 bases. Germline loops: CDR1 KGHSH, CDR2 LQKENI. The CDR3 has 15 amino acids. CDR3 sequence reads: CASSPYFGGPEKLFF. The CDR3 nucleotides are TGTGCCAGCTCACCATATTTTGGGGGGCCTGAAAAACTGTTTTTT.